This TCR beta chain was profiled in a study of a mutant IDH1 vaccine in newly diagnosed glioma. Turning to the study itself: Standard pretreatment was either radiotherapy, temozolomide, or, for most, radiochemotherapy with temozolomide. Visits V12 and V13 fell at weeks 35 and 47, respectively.

Broader study findings: Changes in the top peripheral T cell clonotypes seemingly had no bearing on pseudoprogression.

Points on this clone: Its antigen is still unknown.

The sample's time point: week 35, safety follow-up. Doses comprised 300 ug of mutant IDH1 20-mer peptide each, plus topical imiquimod. Eight vaccinations reached patients in weeks 1, 3, 5, 7, 11, 15, 19 and 23. The method was immunoSEQ multiplex PCR; TCRdb's version includes in-frame clones alone and lacks a portion of them. The repertoire includes tens of thousands of clones, approximately 80% of them detected once, and around 5% sits in the top ten. With 3 bases removed from V and 5 bases from J, the gap between germline ends came to 1 base. The length of the CDR3 is 11 residues. Germline V lookup: CDR1 LNHNV, CDR2 YYDKDF (reference sequence).

The specimen comprised PBMCs, sampled from a glioma patient whose treatment included an IDH1 peptide vaccine. The TCR sequence derives from a woman in her forties with glioma. Some clones in this sample may be carry-over from other donors' samples. This chain uses TRBV15 with TRBJ1-4; D not resolved. In DNA form, the CDR3 reads TGTGCCACCAGCAGGAATGAAAAACTGTTTTTT. Residues: CATSRNEKLFF.